The 11 T cell receptor beta chains below all came from one sample that was sequenced in a study of blood T cell repertoires in COVID-19. This table comes from immunoSEQ multiplex PCR, and its TCRdb copy is limited to in-frame clones, with some not included. The data show some 220,000 clones, over 70% seen once. The source material was peripheral blood. Receptor source: a woman in her seventies with acute or convalescent COVID-19.

The gene calls are TRBV5-6 and TRBJ1-2; D is perhaps TRBD1 (6 bases). The CDR3 contains 13 residues. The V end was cut by 6 bases, the J end by 6 bases, with 15 bases between. Germline loops: CDR1 SGHDT, CDR2 YYEEEE. The CDR3 reads CASNLRGANGYTF. The DNA of the CDR3 is TGTGCCAGCAACCTCCGGGGGGCTAATGGCTACACCTTC.

This clone was detected only once. V usage is TRBV7-2 and J usage is TRBJ1-6, with 8 nucleotides matching TRBD1. V lost 5 bases to trimming and J lost 10 bases; unmatched junction nucleotides: 4. Germline V gene sequence: CDR1 SGHTA, CDR2 FQGNSA. The CDR3 covers 13 residues. CDR3 coding DNA: TGTGCCAGCAGCCCCACAGGGGGGTCACCCCTCCACTTT. Protein product: CASSPTGGSPLHF.

This clone was detected only a few times. The rearrangement joins TRBV5-6 to TRBJ2-3, with D possibly matching TRBD1 (7 bases). Trimming removed 5 bases at V and 2 bases at J, with 15 bases between. The CDR3 contains 15 residues. Per the germline V gene, CDR1 is SGHDT and CDR2 is YYEEEE. The CDR3 loop reads CASRPAGGPTDTQYF. DNA for the CDR3: TGTGCCAGCAGGCCGGCAGGGGGGCCCACAGATACGCAGTATTTT.

The CDR3 DNA reads TGTGCCAGCTCACCCTCAGGGGAGCGGTCCGAGCAGTACTTC. This translates into CASSPSGERSEQYF. V gene TRBV18 combines with J gene TRBJ2-7, with D tentatively TRBD1 (6 bases). This CDR3 spans 14 amino acids. Germline-derived CDR1 and CDR2 are KGHSH and LQKENI. V was cut by 3 bases and J by 6 bases, with 15 bases left in between.

The CDR3 bases are TGTGCCAGCACCCCTCCGGGACTAGCGGGGCAGTTCTACGAGCAGTACTTC. This codes for CASTPPGLAGQFYEQYF. The V call is TRBV6-4, the J call TRBJ2-7; the match to TRBD2 covers 13 bases. V lost 7 bases and J lost 3; bases outside the gene matches: 12. The germline CDR1 and CDR2 sequences are MRHNA and SNTAGT. The CDR3 runs 17 residues.

The chain employs TRBV7-3 and TRBJ2-1; 7 bases match TRBD2. This CDR3 has 16 amino acids. Germline lookup yields CDR1 SGHTA and CDR2 FQGTGA. The V gene end was trimmed by 5 bases and the J gene end by 3 bases; junction bases not matched to a gene: 10. The CDR3 protein is CASSPLGLGVYNEQFF. DNA of the CDR3: TGTGCCAGCAGCCCCCTCGGACTAGGGGTCTACAATGAGCAGTTCTTC.

The chain combines TRBV5-8 with TRBJ2-5, with 8 bases fitting TRBD1. Germline lookup yields CDR1 SGHTS and CDR2 YDEGEE. With 5 bases clipped from V and 9 bases from J, the junction kept 15 bases outside the gene matches. The CDR3 is made up of 15 amino acids. Here the CDR3 DNA reads TGTGCCAGCAGTCCCAGGACAGGGTTATTCGTGGCCCAGTACTTC. Amino acids: CASSPRTGLFVAQYF.

The chain combines TRBV7-8 with TRBJ2-1; 11 bases match TRBD2. Germline assignment: CDR1 SGHVS and CDR2 FQNEAQ. V was clipped by 3 bases and J by 6 bases; unmatched bases: 7. The CDR3 covers 16 residues. The CDR3: CASSFLSSGGFNEQFF. In DNA, the CDR3 is TGTGCCAGCAGCTTCCTTTCTAGCGGGGGGTTCAATGAGCAGTTCTTC. The full variable domain, completed using reference TRBV7-8 and TRBJ2-1, is GAGVSQSPRYKVAKRGQDVALRCDPISGHVSLFWYQQALGQGPEFLTYFQNEAQLDKSGLPSDRFFAERPEGSVSTLKIQRTQQEDSAVYLCASSFLSSGGFNEQFFGPGTRLTVL.

The gene calls are TRBV7-2 and TRBJ1-3; TRBD1 is a possible D gene (5 bases). CDR1 SGHTA and CDR2 FQGNSA come from the germline V gene. This CDR3 comprises 16 residues. The germline V and J ends were trimmed by 4 bases and 0 bases, with 13 bases remaining between them. The CDR3 region is CASSSRQFLSGNTIYF. DNA of the CDR3: TGTGCCAGCAGCTCTAGACAGTTCCTCTCTGGAAACACCATATATTTT.

The CDR3 coding sequence is TGTGCCAGCAGCCAATTCGGACAGGGGGAGAGCGAGCAGTACTTC. Residues: CASSQFGQGESEQYF. The chain combines TRBV11-3 with TRBJ2-7, with 10 bases fitting TRBD1. V was clipped by 5 bases and J by 6 bases; unmatched bases: 10. This CDR3 is 15 amino acids long. Germline V lookup: CDR1 SGHNT, CDR2 YENEEA.

This clone came up once. The V call is TRBV27, the J call TRBJ2-7; 7 bases align to TRBD2. J gave up 5 bases and V 7 bases, and 11 bases lay outside the gene matches. Germline CDR1 and CDR2: MNHEY and SMNVEV (reference sequence). The CDR3 contains 14 residues. Written as DNA, the CDR3 is TGTGCCAGCACCCTTTCGGGGGGAACGGACGAGCAGTACTTC. Translating it yields CASTLSGGTDEQYF.